A selection of T cell receptor beta chains follows, all from one sample in a study of human T cells and chemical hapten exposure. Each CDR3 protein is one row after TCRdb ran MiXCR on the RACE reads. Among around 380,000 distinct CDR3 sequences listed, more than 4.5% were seen once. The sequencing here drew on whole blood, taken in connection with sensitization to the hapten diphenylcyclopropenone (DPC). The origin of the receptors is a woman between 50 and 59 years old with alopecia areata. Some clones in this sample may be carry-over from other donors' samples. CDR3s include the opening cysteine and the closing phenylalanine or tryptophan. The D gene is left open where the match is weak. Clone size, where shown, is once, few, many, or a class for clones that have expanded.

V gene: TRBV11-2
D gene: TRBD1
J gene: TRBJ1-4
clone size: many
CDR3 DNA: TGTGCCAGCAGCTTAACAGGGGGTACAACTAATGAAAAACTGTTTTTT
CDR3 protein: CASSLTGGTTNEKLFF

V gene: TRBV7-9
D gene: NA
J gene: TRBJ1-5
clone size: many
CDR3 DNA: TGTGCCAGCAGCTGGGGATTGGATCAGCCCCAGCATTTT
CDR3 protein: CASSWGLDQPQHF

V gene: TRBV14
D gene: NA
J gene: TRBJ2-3
clone size: NA
CDR3 DNA: TGTGCCAGCAGCGAAGACACTAGCCCCTCAGATACGCAGTATTTT
CDR3 protein: CASSEDTSPSDTQYF

V gene: TRBV12-3/TRBV12-4
D gene: TRBD1
J gene: TRBJ1-2
clone size: few
CDR3 DNA: TGTGCCAGCGGGACAGGAGGCTACACCTTC
CDR3 protein: CASGTGGYTF

V gene: TRBV6-1
D gene: TRBD1
J gene: TRBJ2-3
clone size: NA
CDR3 DNA: TGTGCCAGCAGTGGAGGGACAGGGAGGACAGATACGCAGTATTTT
CDR3 protein: CASSGGTGRTDTQYF

V gene: TRBV27
D gene: NA
J gene: TRBJ1-1
clone size: many
CDR3 DNA: TGTGCCAGCAGTTCCGCCCAAGTCCCCGGCGCTGAAGCTTTCTTT
CDR3 protein: CASSSAQVPGAEAFF

V gene: TRBV7-9
D gene: TRBD1
J gene: TRBJ1-4
clone size: many
CDR3 DNA: TGTGCCAGCAGCCCTTCCGGGACAGGCAATGAAAAACTGTTTTTT
CDR3 protein: CASSPSGTGNEKLFF

V gene: TRBV6-5
D gene: NA
J gene: TRBJ2-7
clone size: many
CDR3 DNA: TGTGCCAGCACCGCGGGTACACTCTACGAGCAGTACTTC
CDR3 protein: CASTAGTLYEQYF

V gene: TRBV9
D gene: NA
J gene: TRBJ1-1
clone size: NA
CDR3 DNA: TGTGCCAGCAGCGTAGGGGACACGTCGAAGATGAACACTGAAGCTTTCTTT
CDR3 protein: CASSVGDTSKMNTEAFF

V gene: TRBV6-2/TRBV6-3
D gene: TRBD2
J gene: TRBJ2-7
clone size: NA
CDR3 DNA: TGTGCCAGCAGTACAACTAGCGGGGGGGCCTACGAGCAGTACTTC
CDR3 protein: CASSTTSGGAYEQYF

V gene: TRBV6-1
D gene: NA
J gene: TRBJ1-1
clone size: NA
CDR3 DNA: TGTGCCAGCAGTGAAGTACTATTTAGCTCGAACACTGAAGCTTTCTTT
CDR3 protein: CASSEVLFSSNTEAFF

V gene: TRBV20-1
D gene: NA
J gene: TRBJ2-7
clone size: few
CDR3 DNA: TGCAGCGCGAGGATGGCGGCTTCCTACGAGCAGTACTTC
CDR3 protein: CSARMAASYEQYF

V gene: TRBV5-6
D gene: NA
J gene: TRBJ1-2
clone size: few
CDR3 DNA: TGTGCCAGCAGCTTGGAGCCCAGGGAGGCCGGCTACACCTTC
CDR3 protein: CASSLEPREAGYTF

V gene: TRBV6-5
D gene: TRBD1
J gene: TRBJ1-2
clone size: many
CDR3 DNA: TGTGCCAGCAGTGCCGGGACAGGGGGCTGGGAATATGGCTACACCTTC
CDR3 protein: CASSAGTGGWEYGYTF

V gene: TRBV6-2/TRBV6-3
D gene: TRBD1
J gene: TRBJ1-5
clone size: many
CDR3 DNA: TGTGCCAGCAGTTCGGGACAGGCCAGGAGTCAGCCCCAGCATTTT
CDR3 protein: CASSSGQARSQPQHF

V gene: TRBV4-2
D gene: TRBD2
J gene: TRBJ2-3
clone size: few
CDR3 DNA: TGTGCCAGCAGCCAAGAAATCGGGGGGGCCCGGGCAGATACGCAGTATTTT
CDR3 protein: CASSQEIGGARADTQYF

V gene: TRBV5-1
D gene: NA
J gene: TRBJ2-6
clone size: few
CDR3 DNA: TGCGCCAGCAGCTCCCGACATACTGGGGCCAACGTCCTGACTTTC
CDR3 protein: CASSSRHTGANVLTF

V gene: TRBV28
D gene: NA
J gene: TRBJ1-1
clone size: many
CDR3 DNA: TGTGCCAGCAGTTTTGCGGGGGGGGAGTGGGAATCTTTCTTT
CDR3 protein: CASSFAGGEWESFF

V gene: TRBV7-2
D gene: NA
J gene: TRBJ1-3
clone size: many
CDR3 DNA: TGTGCCAGCAGCCGGGACGTTCTTTCTGGAAACACCATATATTTT
CDR3 protein: CASSRDVLSGNTIYF

V gene: TRBV5-1
D gene: TRBD2
J gene: TRBJ2-1
clone size: many
CDR3 DNA: TGCGCCAGCAGCTTGGAGGGACTAGCGGACAATGAGCAGTTCTTC
CDR3 protein: CASSLEGLADNEQFF

V gene: TRBV11-1
D gene: TRBD2
J gene: TRBJ2-2
clone size: few
CDR3 DNA: TGTGCCAGCAGCCAAGGACTAGCGGGGCTCACCGGGGAGCTGTTTTTT
CDR3 protein: CASSQGLAGLTGELFF

V gene: TRBV30
D gene: NA
J gene: TRBJ2-7
clone size: NA
CDR3 DNA: TGTGCCTGGAGTGGTGACAGTTACTACGAGCAGTACTTC
CDR3 protein: CAWSGDSYYEQYF

V gene: TRBV28
D gene: NA
J gene: TRBJ2-3
clone size: many
CDR3 DNA: TGTGCCAGCAGTGCCGGACACACGGATACGCAGTATTTT
CDR3 protein: CASSAGHTDTQYF

V gene: TRBV11-2
D gene: TRBD1
J gene: TRBJ2-1
clone size: few
CDR3 DNA: TGTGCCAGCAGCTCGTCAGGGGGCAATGAGCAGTTCTTC
CDR3 protein: CASSSSGGNEQFF

V gene: TRBV5-1
D gene: TRBD2
J gene: TRBJ2-1
clone size: many
CDR3 DNA: TGCGCCAGCAGCTGGGAGGGACTAGCGGGACTGAATGAGCAGTTCTTC
CDR3 protein: CASSWEGLAGLNEQFF

V gene: TRBV6-1
D gene: TRBD1
J gene: TRBJ1-5
clone size: NA
CDR3 DNA: TGTGCCAGCAGTCGACAGGGGCCACCGGCATTTAGCAATCAGCCCCAGCATTTT
CDR3 protein: CASSRQGPPAFSNQPQHF

V gene: TRBV5-1
D gene: NA
J gene: TRBJ2-5
clone size: NA
CDR3 DNA: TGCGCCAGCAGCTTGTCCAGCCCCCAAGAGACCCAGTACTTC
CDR3 protein: CASSLSSPQETQYF

V gene: TRBV6-2/TRBV6-3
D gene: NA
J gene: TRBJ1-1
clone size: few
CDR3 DNA: TGTGCCAGCAGGGATACAGTAAACACTGAAGCTTTCTTT
CDR3 protein: CASRDTVNTEAFF

V gene: TRBV5-4
D gene: NA
J gene: TRBJ1-2
clone size: NA
CDR3 DNA: TGTGCCAGCAGCTTGGGAGGGGAGTCTAACTATGGCTACACCTTC
CDR3 protein: CASSLGGESNYGYTF

V gene: TRBV4-1
D gene: TRBD2
J gene: TRBJ2-3
clone size: few
CDR3 DNA: TGCGCCAGCAGCCAAGATCCAGCGGGGATCACAGATACGCAGTATTTT
CDR3 protein: CASSQDPAGITDTQYF

V gene: TRBV6-6
D gene: NA
J gene: TRBJ1-1
clone size: many
CDR3 DNA: TGTGCCAGCAGTTACAACGGACAGAACACTGAAGCTTTCTTT
CDR3 protein: CASSYNGQNTEAFF

V gene: TRBV5-4
D gene: TRBD1
J gene: TRBJ2-1
clone size: many
CDR3 DNA: TGTGCCAGCAGCTTTCAGGCCGACAGGGGGATGAATGAGCAGTTCTTC
CDR3 protein: CASSFQADRGMNEQFF

V gene: TRBV29-1
D gene: NA
J gene: TRBJ2-7
clone size: many
CDR3 DNA: TGCAGCGTTTTTAAGTGGAGAGTGACATCCTACGAGCAGTACTTC
CDR3 protein: CSVFKWRVTSYEQYF

V gene: TRBV20-1
D gene: NA
J gene: TRBJ2-3
clone size: many
CDR3 DNA: TGCAGTGCCCAACTAGTGGTGGTGGGAGATACGCAGTATTTT
CDR3 protein: CSAQLVVVGDTQYF

V gene: TRBV28
D gene: NA
J gene: TRBJ2-7
clone size: few
CDR3 DNA: TGTGCCACAGGGATTTGGGAGCAGTACTTC
CDR3 protein: CATGIWEQYF

V gene: TRBV7-3
D gene: TRBD1
J gene: TRBJ1-4
clone size: few
CDR3 DNA: TGTGCCAGCAGCCCACCGGACAGGGGGCGATCAACTAATGAAAAACTGTTTTTT
CDR3 protein: CASSPPDRGRSTNEKLFF

V gene: TRBV7-9
D gene: NA
J gene: TRBJ1-1
clone size: many
CDR3 DNA: TGTGCCAGCAGCTTAGTAGGGATGAACACTGAAGCTTTCTTT
CDR3 protein: CASSLVGMNTEAFF

V gene: TRBV19
D gene: TRBD1
J gene: TRBJ2-2
clone size: NA
CDR3 DNA: TGTGCCAGTACCCGAGGACAGGGTCGGGTCACCGGGGAGCTGTTTTTT
CDR3 protein: CASTRGQGRVTGELFF

V gene: TRBV12-3/TRBV12-4
D gene: NA
J gene: TRBJ1-5
clone size: many
CDR3 DNA: TGTGCCAGCAGGCCCGGGACGGGAAATCAGCCCCAGCATTTT
CDR3 protein: CASRPGTGNQPQHF

V gene: TRBV2
D gene: NA
J gene: TRBJ2-3
clone size: few
CDR3 DNA: TGTGCCAGCAGTGAATTCGGTGTCAGCACAGATACGCAGTATTTT
CDR3 protein: CASSEFGVSTDTQYF